These 28 T cell receptor beta chains share one sample of origin, sequenced in a study of early T cells in non-severe SARS-CoV-2 infection (TCRdb year 2021). Library creation used 5' RACE. The sequencer listed for this sample is NextSeq 500. TCRdb handled the public reads itself, with Q25 trimming in fastp and clone calling in MiXCR, and kept productive beta chains. Here each entry gathers all rows of one CDR3 protein and keeps the most common genes and DNA. The sample table records about 21,000 distinct CDR3 sequences; approximately 5.8% of these occur just once. The top ten clonotypes cover more than 14% of the sample. The source material was whole blood, sampled at baseline. Receptor source: an adult who was a healthcare worker with PCR-confirmed SARS-CoV-2 infection or an uninfected control (not recorded which).

This clonotype is categorized as medium-sized (0.01 to 0.1%). The chain has TRBV6-6 and TRBJ2-2; 7 bases fit TRBD1. The germline CDR1 and CDR2 sequences are MNHNY and SVGAGI (reference sequence). This CDR3 comprises 13 residues. V dropped 7 bases and J dropped 8; count of bases not matched to a gene: 7. CDR3 sequence (DNA): TGTGCCAGCACCCGACAGGGAGAAGGGGAGCTGTTTTTT. This translates into CASTRQGEGELFF.

In its sample, this clonotype was seen a few times. This chain joins TRBV7-2 and TRBJ2-2; unclear D gene. The germline V and J ends were trimmed by 0 bases and 6 bases, with 5 bases remaining between them. This CDR3 is 13 amino acids long. Germline V gives CDR1 SGHTA, CDR2 FQGNSA. In nucleotides, the CDR3 is TGTGCCAGCAGCTTAGCGTGGGCCGGGGAGCTGTTTTTT. It codes for CASSLAWAGELFF. The variable domain in full, completed from reference TRBV7-2 and TRBJ2-2, reads GAGVSQSPSNKVTEKGKDVELRCDPISGHTALYWYRQSLGQGLEFLIYFQGNSAPDKSGLPSDRFSAERTGGSVSTLTIQRTQQEDSAVYLCASSLAWAGELFFGEGSRLTVL.

This clonotype was detected only a few times. The chain links TRBV10-1 to TRBJ2-7; D unclear. Germline CDR1 reads WNHNN; CDR2 reads SYGVQD (reference sequence). V lost 0 bases to trimming and J lost 6 bases, with 9 bases between them. The CDR3 sequence is 13 residues long. The CDR3 nucleotides are TGCGCCAGCAGTGAGTCCCGGGTCTCCGAGCAGTACTTC. Its protein is CASSESRVSEQYF.

The sample holds a few counts of this clonotype. V and J are TRBV7-2 and TRBJ2-7; D is unresolved. Looked up from germline, CDR1 is SGHTA and CDR2 is FQGNSA. V lost 1 base, J lost 4 bases, and 11 bases lay in between. This CDR3 region has 14 residues. CDR3: CASSLDPQRYEQYF. The CDR3 nucleotides read TGTGCCAGCAGCTTAGATCCCCAGCGATACGAGCAGTACTTC.

The V call is TRBV7-8, the J call TRBJ2-7; tentatively, D is TRBD1 or TRBD2 (5 bases each). Germline loops: CDR1 SGHVS, CDR2 FQNEAQ. Trimming shortened V by 4 bases and J by 3 bases, and 16 bases separated the two germline ends. CDR3 length equals 15 residues. The CDR3, as DNA: TGTGCCAGCAGCTCCCTTGGGGGTCGGATCTACGAGCAGTACTTC. It codes for CASSSLGGRIYEQYF.

A few counts support this clonotype. The V and J genes are TRBV19 and TRBJ2-2; D may be TRBD1 or TRBD2 (6 bases each). The V gene's germline CDR1 is LNHDA and CDR2 SQIVND (reference sequence). The germline V and J ends were trimmed by 6 bases and 7 bases, with 18 bases remaining between them. The CDR3 runs 15 residues. CDR3 protein: CASRTLRGDDGELFF. The CDR3 DNA is TGTGCCAGTAGGACCCTTAGGGGGGACGACGGGGAGCTGTTTTTT.

In its sample, this clonotype was seen a few times. The chain is built from TRBV7-2 and TRBJ2-5, with D perhaps given as TRBD1 or TRBD2 (5 bases each). The CDR3 is 17 amino acids. CDR1 SGHTA and CDR2 FQGNSA come from the germline V gene. V lost 3 bases, J lost 2 bases, and 19 bases lay in between. CDR3 nucleotides: TGTGCCAGCAGCTTTCTGAGATCCGGGACCACGCAAGAGACCCAGTACTTC. Amino acid sequence: CASSFLRSGTTQETQYF.

This clonotype showed up many times. This rearrangement joins TRBV27 to TRBJ2-5, with 12 bases lining up with TRBD1. J was trimmed by 4 bases and V by 4 bases; bases with no gene match: 4. The CDR3 extends over 15 amino acids. Germline assignment: CDR1 MNHEY and CDR2 SMNVEV (reference sequence). DNA for the CDR3: TGTGCCAGCAGTTCCGGGACAGGGGGCGTAGAGACCCAGTACTTC. This encodes CASSSGTGGVETQYF.

This clonotype is judged large. The chain has TRBV19 and TRBJ1-2; 7 nucleotides agree with TRBD1. CDR3 length: 14 amino acids. Germline V lookup: CDR1 LNHDA, CDR2 SQIVND (reference sequence). The trim removed 0 bases at V and 7 bases at J, leaving 5 bases unmatched. CDR3 amino acids: CASSIDRQGGGYTF. The CDR3 coding sequence is TGTGCCAGTAGTATAGATCGACAGGGTGGTGGCTACACCTTC.

V gene TRBV7-9 combines with J gene TRBJ1-1; no firm D call. The V gene lost 2 bases and the J gene lost 1 base, with 8 bases spanning the gap. This CDR3 spans 14 amino acids. CDR1 and CDR2 from the germline V gene are SEHNR and FQNEAQ (reference sequence). CDR3 bases: TGTGCCAGCAGCTTATATTCCCAGAACACTGAAGCTTTCTTT. It translates to CASSLYSQNTEAFF.

This clonotype has a count of ten or more. Here the CDR3 DNA reads TGTGCCAGCAGCCTGGATGTGGACTATGGCTACACCTTC. Amino acid sequence: CASSLDVDYGYTF. V usage is TRBV7-6 and J usage is TRBJ1-2, with D unresolved. Trimming removed 5 bases from V and 3 bases from J, with 10 bases in between. The CDR3 loop spans 13 amino acids. CDR1 is SGHVS, CDR2 FNYEAQ, per germline.

This clonotype was observed a handful of times. V gene TRBV29-1 combines with J gene TRBJ1-2; D gene uncertain. The V gene lost 0 bases and the J gene lost 8 bases, with 10 bases spanning the gap. The CDR3 spans 12 residues. Germline V CDR1 and CDR2: SQVTM, ANQGSEA. CDR3 in DNA: TGCAGCGTTGAAGATCAACAGAAAGGCTACACCTTC. Amino acids: CSVEDQQKGYTF.

At least ten counts were recorded for this clonotype. This sequence joins TRBV7-2 and TRBJ2-7; TRBD2 matches at 13 bases. There are 14 residues in the CDR3. V dropped 5 bases and J dropped 7; count of bases not matched to a gene: 5. Germline V gives CDR1 SGHTA, CDR2 FQGNSA. The CDR3 nucleotides are TGTGCCAGCAGCCCAGGACTAGCGGGGGCTGAGCAGTACTTC. Protein: CASSPGLAGAEQYF.

This clonotype was seen ten or more times. The genes are TRBV9 and TRBJ1-3; the D is unclear. CDR1 is SGDLS, CDR2 YYNGEE, per germline. With 2 bases removed from V and 0 bases from J, the gap between germline ends came to 6 bases. This CDR3 is built from 14 residues. The DNA for the CDR3 is TGTGCCAGCAGCGTGGGCAACTCTGGAAACACCATATATTTT. The encoded protein is CASSVGNSGNTIYF.

This clonotype was detected ten times or more. The chain couples TRBV12-3 or TRBV12-4 to TRBJ2-3; D is unresolved. V lost 6 bases and J lost 0, with 13 bases in between. There are 15 residues in the CDR3. CDR3 region: CASSPPLVSTDTQYF. Written as DNA, the CDR3 is TGTGCCAGCAGCCCCCCGTTGGTCAGCACAGATACGCAGTATTTT.

There are a few counts of this clonotype. The chain links TRBV5-1 to TRBJ1-1; TRBD1 aligns across 11 bases. This CDR3 spans 16 amino acids. From germline, CDR1 is SGHRS and CDR2 YFSETQ. The V and J ends lost 4 bases and 4 bases, in that order; junction bases with no gene match: 9. CDR3 DNA sequence: TGCGCCAGCAGCCCGGACAGGGGGCAATGGGGCACTGAAGCTTTCTTT. It encodes CASSPDRGQWGTEAFF.

By proportion, this clonotype is medium-sized. The J gene is TRBJ2-7, the V gene TRBV5-1; D unresolved. This CDR3 has 12 residues. The V end was cut by 4 bases, the J end by 7 bases, with 12 bases between. The germline gives CDR1 SGHRS, CDR2 YFSETQ. CDR3 coding DNA: TGCGCCAGCAGCCGCAGTCTAGGGGAGCAGTACTTC. Translation gives CASSRSLGEQYF.

The J gene is TRBJ2-5, the V gene TRBV11-1; D ambiguous. V was clipped by 4 bases and J by 5 bases, with 8 bases between them. The CDR3 consists of 12 residues. Germline V gene sequence: CDR1 SGHAT, CDR2 FQDESV (reference sequence). The CDR3 protein is CASSSSTETQYF. CDR3 sequence (DNA): TGTGCCAGCAGCTCCTCCACGGAGACCCAGTACTTC.

This clonotype was found many times. The gene calls are TRBV6-2 or TRBV6-3 and TRBJ2-1; 14 bases are shared with TRBD2. Germline V gives CDR1 MNHEY, CDR2 SVGEGT. The CDR3 has 17 residues. J was trimmed by 10 bases and V by 2 bases; bases with no gene match: 10. The CDR3 here is CASSYRGLAGGEREQFF. Written as DNA, the CDR3 is TGTGCCAGCAGTTACCGAGGACTAGCGGGGGGTGAGAGGGAGCAGTTCTTC.

The chain couples TRBV4-2 to TRBJ1-2; D is ambiguous. Looked up from germline, CDR1 is LGHNA and CDR2 is YNFKEQ. With 0 bases removed from V and 14 bases from J, the gap between germline ends came to 19 bases. The CDR3 length is 14 residues. CDR3 sequence: CASSQDMYSGFWTF. The CDR3 DNA follows: TGTGCCAGCAGCCAAGACATGTATTCGGGTTTTTGGACCTTC.

This clonotype was observed a handful of times. The gene calls are TRBV3-1 and TRBJ2-3; TRBD2 matches 12 bases. CDR1 is LGHDT, CDR2 YNNKEL, per germline (reference sequence). Germline trimming cut 0 bases from V and 5 bases from J; bases unmatched to any gene: 3. The CDR3 has 16 residues. CDR3 nucleotides: TGTGCCAGCAGCCAAGATTCTAGCGGGGGGGAAGATACGCAGTATTTT. Protein: CASSQDSSGGEDTQYF.

In its sample, this clonotype was seen a few times. V is TRBV12-3 or TRBV12-4 and J is TRBJ1-6, with D unclear. The CDR3 totals 11 residues. Trimming removed 6 bases at V and 15 bases at J, with 12 bases between. CDR3 amino acids: CASSPGRFLHF. In DNA, the CDR3 is TGTGCCAGCAGCCCAGGACGGTTCCTCCACTTT.

This clonotype was found many times. This chain joins TRBV10-3 and TRBJ1-5; possible D gene TRBD1, 5 bases. The CDR3 has 14 residues. Per the germline V gene, CDR1 is ENHRY and CDR2 is SYGVKD. Trimming stripped 10 bases from V and 6 bases from J, with 19 bases between. CDR3 in amino acids: CATWTSPTGQPQHF. The CDR3 DNA follows: TGTGCCACCTGGACCAGCCCCACAGGTCAGCCCCAGCATTTT.

There are many counts of this clonotype. The V gene is TRBV7-8, the J gene TRBJ2-3; D remains ambiguous. Germline CDR1 is SGHVS and CDR2 is FQNEAQ. V lost 0 bases and J lost 3, with 7 bases in between. The CDR3 consists of 14 residues. The CDR3 loop is CASSLAVGTDTQYF. CDR3 nucleotides: TGTGCCAGCAGCTTAGCGGTGGGGACAGATACGCAGTATTTT.

This clonotype was found a few times. The chain joins TRBV7-3 to TRBJ2-7, with 8 bases that match TRBD1. The CDR3 spans 14 residues. From germline, CDR1 is SGHTA and CDR2 FQGTGA. After removal of 5 bases from V and 5 bases from J, the junction contained 8 bases not matched to a gene. CDR3 sequence: CASSRTGRQDEQYF. In DNA form, the CDR3 reads TGTGCCAGCAGCCGGACAGGGCGTCAAGACGAGCAGTACTTC.

The chain carries TRBV30 and TRBJ2-3; 8 bases fit TRBD2. With V trimmed by 8 bases and J by 8 bases, 9 bases remained unmatched. The CDR3 extends over 12 amino acids. The germline gives CDR1 GTSNPN, CDR2 SVGIG (reference sequence). The CDR3 loop reads CARGLVDGTQYF. CDR3 nucleotides: TGTGCCAGGGGACTAGTCGATGGTACGCAGTATTTT.

This clonotype has a count of ten or more. This rearrangement joins TRBV4-2 to TRBJ1-6; the D is unclear. V lost 1 base and J lost 8, with 9 bases in between. The CDR3 loop spans 14 amino acids. Looked up from germline, CDR1 is LGHNA and CDR2 is YNFKEQ. DNA for the CDR3: TGTGCCAGCAGCCAAGGCCTTGGCGATTCACCCCTCCACTTT. Amino acid sequence: CASSQGLGDSPLHF.

This clonotype is labeled medium-sized (0.01 to 0.1%). The rearrangement uses TRBV2 and TRBJ2-7; a possible D gene is TRBD1 (6 bases). Between the trimmed V and J ends, which lost 7 bases and 2 bases, there was a span of 24 bases. CDR1 and CDR2 (germline): SNHLY, FYNNEI. CDR3 length equals 17 residues. The CDR3 sequence is CASTPPRQGFTPYEQYF. CDR3 bases: TGTGCCAGCACCCCCCCCCGCCAGGGGTTCACCCCCTACGAGCAGTACTTC.